This T cell receptor (beta chain) was sequenced in a study of control samples from healthy donors and cancer patients. CDR3 size: 14 residues. Trimming removed 4 bases at V and 7 bases at J, with 16 bases between. The germline V gene has CDR1 SGHVS and CDR2 FNYEAQ. Assay used: immunoSEQ multiplex PCR; TCRdb lists only in-frame clones, some missing. The repertoire holds some 200,000 clones, with about 93% as singletons. J is TRBJ2-5 and V is TRBV7-6; D uncertain. This sequence was found in a man between 18 and 29 years old in good health. Sequenced input: blood. Here the CDR3 reads CASSSGRPPGTQYF. DNA of the CDR3: TGTGCCAGCAGCTCCGGACGGCCGCCAGGGACCCAGTACTTC.